The sequence of this T cell receptor beta chain was determined in a study of low-dose radiotherapy and immunotherapy resistance in tumors. Gene-specific TRAV and TRBV primers were used for first-strand cDNA, covering alpha and beta chains. It was with a constant-region primer and a V-primer adapter that TCRs were amplified over approximately 18 PCR cycles. Using its own MiXCR run on the reads, TCRdb lists one record per CDR3 protein. The sample holds approximately 46,000 distinct CDR3 sequences, approximately 26% seen once. This CDR3 spans 15 amino acids. J lost 4 bases, V lost 5 bases, and 3 bases had no gene match. The germline V gene encodes CDR1 SGHVS and CDR2 FNYEAQ. The time point was: after trial treatment. The treatment was: LDRT plus nivolumab, ipilimumab, low-dose cyclophosphamide and aspirin (RACIN trial). This clonotype has ten or more counts.

This sample comprised PBMCs, obtained after low-dose radiotherapy plus immunotherapy. V usage is TRBV7-6 and J usage is TRBJ2-1; TRBD2 matches 12 bases. The TCR originated in a male donor with prostate cancer. CDR3 nucleotides: TGTGCCAGCAGCCCTAGCGGGGGGGAATACAATGAGCAGTTCTTC. Translating it yields CASSPSGGEYNEQFF.